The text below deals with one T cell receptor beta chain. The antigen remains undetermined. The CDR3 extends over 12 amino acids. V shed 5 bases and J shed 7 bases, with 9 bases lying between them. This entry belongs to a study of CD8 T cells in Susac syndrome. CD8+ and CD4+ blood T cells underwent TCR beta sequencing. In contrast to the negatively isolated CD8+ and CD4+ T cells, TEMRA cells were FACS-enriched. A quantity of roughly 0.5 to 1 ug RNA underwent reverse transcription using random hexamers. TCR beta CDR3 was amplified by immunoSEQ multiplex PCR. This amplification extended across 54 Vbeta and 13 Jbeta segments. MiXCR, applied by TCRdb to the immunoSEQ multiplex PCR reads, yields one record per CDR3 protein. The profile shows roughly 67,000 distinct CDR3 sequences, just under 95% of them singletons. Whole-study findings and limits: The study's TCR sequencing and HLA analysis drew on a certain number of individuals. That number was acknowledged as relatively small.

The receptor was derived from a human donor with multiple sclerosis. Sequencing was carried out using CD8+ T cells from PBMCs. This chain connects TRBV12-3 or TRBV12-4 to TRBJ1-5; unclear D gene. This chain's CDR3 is CASSPLSQPQHF. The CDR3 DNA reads TGTGCCAGCAGTCCCCTTTCCCAGCCCCAGCATTTT.